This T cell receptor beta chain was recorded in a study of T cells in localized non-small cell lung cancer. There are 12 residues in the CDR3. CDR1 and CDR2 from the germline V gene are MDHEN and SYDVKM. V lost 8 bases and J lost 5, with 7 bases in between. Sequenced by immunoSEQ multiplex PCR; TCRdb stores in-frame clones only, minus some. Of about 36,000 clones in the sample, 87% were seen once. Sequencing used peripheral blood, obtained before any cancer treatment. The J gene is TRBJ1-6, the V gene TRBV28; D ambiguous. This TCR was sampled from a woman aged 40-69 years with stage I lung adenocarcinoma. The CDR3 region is CASWRNNSPLHF. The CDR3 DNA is TGTGCCAGCTGGAGGAATAATTCACCCCTCCACTTT.